The next 30 T cell receptor beta chains were all read from a single sample in a study of blood T cell repertoires in COVID-19. The method was immunoSEQ multiplex PCR; TCRdb's version includes in-frame clones alone and lacks a portion of them. The sample has some 170,000 clones; approximately 81% are singletons. The sample taken for sequencing was peripheral blood. These receptors were collected from a man between 40 and 49 years old with acute or convalescent COVID-19.

The rearrangement links TRBV5-1 to TRBJ1-2, with a tentative D call TRBD1 (5 bases). Germline V CDR1 and CDR2: SGHRS, YFSETQ. CDR3 length equals 15 residues. Trimming left V 5 bases short and J 2 bases short, with 16 bases between. CDR3 loop: CASRPGDEANYGYTF. The CDR3 DNA sequence: TGCGCCAGCAGGCCGGGGGATGAGGCGAACTATGGCTACACCTTC.

The chain joins TRBV15 to TRBJ1-4, with D uncertain. Trimming took 0 bases from V and 5 from J, leaving 10 bases between them. Per germline, CDR1 LNHNV and CDR2 YYDKDF (reference sequence). The CDR3 runs to 15 residues. CDR3 DNA: TGTGCCACCAGCAGAGACAGACAAGACAATGAAAAACTGTTTTTT. Its protein is CATSRDRQDNEKLFF.

The CDR3 sequence is CASSSEGLTDTQYF. The CDR3 DNA sequence: TGTGCCAGCAGCTCGGAGGGCCTCACAGATACGCAGTATTTT. The rearrangement links TRBV7-2 to TRBJ2-3, with a possible D match to TRBD2 (6 bases). The CDR3 runs to 14 residues. The V and J ends lost 4 bases and 2 bases respectively, with 10 bases between them. CDR1 and CDR2 from the germline V gene are SGHTA and FQGNSA.

The V and J genes are TRBV2 and TRBJ2-3, with a weak D call TRBD2 (6 bases). Germline lookup yields CDR1 SNHLY and CDR2 FYNNEI. The V end lost 4 bases, the J end lost 6 bases, and 11 bases lay between the germline ends. The CDR3 loop spans 13 amino acids. The chain's CDR3 is CASSVGAGDTQYF. CDR3 coding DNA: TGTGCCAGCAGTGTCGGGGCGGGGGATACGCAGTATTTT.

This rearrangement joins TRBV2 to TRBJ1-5; D possibly corresponds to TRBD1 (5 bases). Deletions cut 4 bases from V and 2 bases from J, with 9 bases between. The CDR3 spans 14 residues. Germline CDR1 is SNHLY and CDR2 is FYNNEI. The CDR3 region is CASSVGGGNQPQHF. The CDR3 DNA sequence: TGTGCCAGCAGTGTCGGGGGTGGCAATCAGCCCCAGCATTTT. Full variable domain (rest looked up from reference TRBV2 and TRBJ1-5): EPEVTQTPSHQVTQMGQEVILRCVPISNHLYFYWYRQILGQKVEFLVSFYNNEISEKSEIFDDQFSVERPDGSNFTLKIRSTKLEDSAMYFCASSVGGGNQPQHFGDGTRLSIL.

The genes are TRBV6-5 and TRBJ1-2; 9 bases agree with TRBD1. This CDR3 has 14 residues. The germline V gene has CDR1 MNHEY and CDR2 SVGAGI. V trimming: 6 bases; J trimming: 4 bases; junction bases outside the gene matches: 6. CDR3 in DNA: TGTGCCAGCAGGGTGACAGGGGGAACCTATGGCTACACCTTC. Translating it yields CASRVTGGTYGYTF.

V usage is TRBV27 and J usage is TRBJ1-2, with TRBD1 matching over 7 bases. The CDR3 runs 13 residues. V dropped 5 bases and J dropped 6; count of bases not matched to a gene: 6. CDR1 MNHEY and CDR2 SMNVEV come from the germline V gene (reference sequence). In DNA, the CDR3 is TGTGCCAGCAGTCTCAGGGGGATCGATGGCTACACCTTC. The encoded protein is CASSLRGIDGYTF.

In DNA form, the CDR3 reads TGTGCCAGCACTGAGGGGACAGGGTGGTCTGGGGCCAACGTCCTGACTTTC. Amino acids: CASTEGTGWSGANVLTF. V and J are TRBV18 and TRBJ2-6; TRBD1 aligns across 9 bases. CDR1 and CDR2 from the germline V gene are KGHSH and LQKENI. The trim removed 8 bases at V and 1 base at J, leaving 9 bases unmatched. The CDR3 extends over 17 amino acids.

This rearrangement joins TRBV30 to TRBJ2-3; D gene ambiguous. The CDR3 loop spans 15 amino acids. V shed 0 bases and J shed 1 base, with 11 bases lying between them. Germline values: CDR1 GTSNPN, CDR2 SVGIG (reference sequence). CDR3 amino acids: CAWSVSLIRTDTQYF. The CDR3 coding sequence is TGTGCCTGGAGTGTATCGCTAATCCGCACAGATACGCAGTATTTT.

The chain joins TRBV10-3 to TRBJ2-2; 7 bases line up with TRBD1. The trim removed 6 bases at V and 1 base at J, leaving 11 bases unmatched. Germline values: CDR1 ENHRY, CDR2 SYGVKD. This CDR3 is 17 amino acids long. CDR3 sequence (DNA): TGTGCCATCAGCGGGAAACGGACAGGCCTGAACACCGGGGAGCTGTTTTTT. It encodes CAISGKRTGLNTGELFF.

This clone is categorized as medium-sized. The chain links TRBV29-1 to TRBJ1-2; TRBD1 matches at 7 bases. This CDR3 region has 12 residues. Looked up from germline, CDR1 is SQVTM and CDR2 is ANQGSEA. Trimming cost V 6 bases and J 6 bases; bases outside gene matches: 7. The CDR3 coding sequence is TGCAGCGTACGACAGGGTTTCAATGGCTACACCTTC. Translated, it gives CSVRQGFNGYTF.

The chain couples TRBV12-5 to TRBJ1-1; weak D call: TRBD1 (6 bases). V lost 0 bases to trimming and J lost 3 bases, with 17 bases between them. CDR3 length: 17 amino acids. CDR1 and CDR2 (germline): LGHNT, FRNRAP. This CDR3 reads CASGLVLGGATDTEAFF. CDR3 DNA sequence: TGTGCTAGTGGTTTGGTACTCGGGGGGGCGACGGACACTGAAGCTTTCTTT.

This chain connects TRBV7-8 to TRBJ2-7, with a possible D match to TRBD1 (5 bases). Trimming pared 2 bases from V and 2 bases from J, leaving 10 bases between. This CDR3 comprises 14 residues. The V gene's germline CDR1 is SGHVS and CDR2 FQNEAQ. The CDR3 sequence: CASSLQGSPYEQYF. The DNA of the CDR3 is TGTGCCAGCAGCTTACAGGGATCGCCCTACGAGCAGTACTTC.

V usage is TRBV10-3 and J usage is TRBJ1-1; unclear D gene. Trimming took off 4 bases at V and 0 bases at J, with 6 bases between the two ends. Germline V gene sequence: CDR1 ENHRY, CDR2 SYGVKD. CDR3 length: 13 residues. CDR3 in amino acids: CAISVQMNTEAFF. CDR3 nucleotides: TGTGCCATCAGTGTGCAGATGAACACTGAAGCTTTCTTT.

This clone was counted a single time. The chain combines TRBV5-6 with TRBJ1-2; the match to TRBD1 covers 7 bases. Germline values: CDR1 SGHDT, CDR2 YYEEEE. With V trimmed by 4 bases and J by 7 bases, 13 bases remained unmatched. This CDR3 is 15 amino acids long. CDR3 DNA: TGTGCCAGCAGCACCCGGACAGGACTTTGGGGTGGCTACACCTTC. This sequence encodes CASSTRTGLWGGYTF.

This chain uses TRBV5-1 with TRBJ2-1; no definite D call. V lost 4 bases and J lost 5, with 16 bases in between. Germline CDR1 is SGHRS and CDR2 is YFSETQ. CDR3 size: 15 residues. DNA of the CDR3: TGCGCCAGCAGCCTGACGGGTCCTTTTGACAATGAGCAGTTCTTC. Protein sequence: CASSLTGPFDNEQFF.

This clone was counted a few times. The chain couples TRBV15 to TRBJ1-5; TRBD1 agrees at 10 bases. In germline, CDR1 is LNHNV, CDR2 YYDKDF (reference sequence). Losses at the gene ends were 3 bases for V and 6 bases for J; bases not matched to a gene: 5. The CDR3 covers 15 residues. The CDR3 is CATSSQTGGSQPQHF. The CDR3 nucleotides read TGTGCCACCAGCAGCCAGACAGGGGGCAGTCAGCCCCAGCATTTT.

The rearrangement uses TRBV5-6 and TRBJ1-2, with D unresolved. CDR3 length equals 15 residues. Germline loops: CDR1 SGHDT, CDR2 YYEEEE. V lost 0 bases and J 0 bases, leaving 9 bases between the germline ends. The CDR3 here is CASSLVEVANYGYTF. For the CDR3, the DNA is TGTGCCAGCAGCTTGGTGGAGGTTGCTAACTATGGCTACACCTTC. Drawing the rest from reference TRBV5-6 and TRBJ1-2, the complete variable domain is DAGVTQSPTHLIKTRGQQVTLRCSPKSGHDTVSWYQQALGQGPQFIFQYYEEEERQRGNFPDRFSGHQFPNYSSELNVNALLLGDSALYLCASSLVEVANYGYTFGSGTRLTVV.

The CDR3 sequence is CASSLRTGWGDGYTF. In DNA, the CDR3 is TGTGCCAGCAGCCTCCGGACCGGGTGGGGGGATGGCTACACCTTC. The chain uses TRBV7-2 and TRBJ1-2, with D possibly matching TRBD1 (5 bases). CDR1 and CDR2 (germline): SGHTA, FQGNSA. This CDR3 region has 15 residues. Trimming removed 5 bases at V and 6 bases at J, with 19 bases between.

This chain uses TRBV12-3 or TRBV12-4 with TRBJ1-1; TRBD1 agrees at 7 bases. This CDR3 contains 13 residues. The trim removed 2 bases at V and 11 bases at J, leaving 8 bases unmatched. The CDR3 reads CASSLTQTGNAFF. CDR3 coding DNA: TGTGCCAGCAGTTTAACCCAGACAGGGAACGCTTTCTTT.

The chain has TRBV4-1 and TRBJ1-2; 8 nucleotides agree with TRBD1. Unmatched junction bases numbered 8, after V lost 0 bases and J lost 8 bases. Germline CDR1 and CDR2: MGHRA and YSYEKL. The CDR3 is 15 residues long. CDR3 region: CASSQDPGQGRGYTF. CDR3 DNA: TGCGCCAGCAGCCAAGATCCCGGACAGGGTCGGGGCTACACCTTC.

The chain is built from TRBV10-3 and TRBJ1-2; TRBD1 agrees at 9 bases. V was pared by 6 bases and J by 6 bases, with 5 bases of the junction left unmatched. Germline V lookup: CDR1 ENHRY, CDR2 SYGVKD. The length of the CDR3 is 13 residues. The CDR3 region is CAISTGTGNGYTF. DNA for the CDR3: TGTGCCATCAGCACCGGGACAGGGAATGGCTACACCTTC.

This clone was detected a few times. The V call is TRBV18, the J call TRBJ1-1; D is uncertain. Looked up from germline, CDR1 is KGHSH and CDR2 is LQKENI. The CDR3 contains 12 residues. The V gene lost 3 bases and the J gene lost 8 bases, with 10 bases spanning the gap. CDR3 region: CASSPRGWEAFF. The CDR3, as DNA: TGTGCCAGCTCACCGAGAGGGTGGGAAGCTTTCTTT.

This chain joins TRBV5-5 and TRBJ2-7, with 9 bases aligning to TRBD1. Trimming at V came to 3 bases and at J to 2 bases, leaving 3 bases not matched to a gene. This CDR3 region has 14 residues. Germline V lookup: CDR1 SGHKS, CDR2 YYEKEE (reference sequence). The CDR3 sequence: CASSSQGAPYEQYF. Here the CDR3 DNA reads TGTGCCAGCAGCTCACAGGGGGCTCCCTACGAGCAGTACTTC.

This clone was picked up one time. Here the CDR3 DNA reads TGTGCCAGCAGTACCCGGGACAATCATGAGCAGTTCTTC. Amino acid sequence: CASSTRDNHEQFF. The V call is TRBV6-6, the J call TRBJ2-1; TRBD1 is a possible D gene (6 bases). The CDR3 has 13 residues. Germline loops: CDR1 MNHNY, CDR2 SVGAGI (reference sequence). V shed 5 bases and J shed 8 bases, with 13 bases lying between them.

J is TRBJ2-2 and V is TRBV11-3; D gene unclear. The V end was cut by 2 bases, the J end by 6 bases, with 10 bases between. Germline CDR1 reads SGHNT; CDR2 reads YENEEA. The CDR3 extends over 14 amino acids. In nucleotides, the CDR3 is TGTGCCAGCAGCTTATCGCTAGAGGCCGGGGAGCTGTTTTTT. This gives the protein CASSLSLEAGELFF.

This rearrangement joins TRBV7-6 to TRBJ1-6; the D gene is possibly TRBD1 (5 bases). Germline-derived CDR1 and CDR2 are SGHVS and FNYEAQ. V lost 4 bases and J lost 0, with 10 bases in between. The CDR3 sequence is 16 residues long. In nucleotides, the CDR3 is TGTGCCAGCAGCTGGGGGGGTAGCTCCTATAATTCACCCCTCCACTTT. Protein: CASSWGGSSYNSPLHF.

The V and J genes are TRBV19 and TRBJ1-1; D perhaps matches TRBD1 (6 bases). The germline V gene has CDR1 LNHDA and CDR2 SQIVND (reference sequence). The germline V and J ends were trimmed by 6 bases and 8 bases, with 19 bases remaining between them. The CDR3 has 14 residues. The CDR3 DNA reads TGTGCCAGTAGCACAACCGGGACACAAAAAGAAGCTTTCTTT. Translation gives CASSTTGTQKEAFF.

This clone was seen ten or more times. This chain joins TRBV3-1 (or the pseudogene TRBV3-2) and TRBJ1-5; maybe TRBD1 (5 bases). CDR3 length: 14 residues. Between the trimmed V and J ends, which lost 1 base and 3 bases, there was a span of 7 bases. Germline values: CDR1 LGHDT, CDR2 YNNKEL (reference sequence). This CDR3 is CASSQGQHNQPQHF. CDR3 nucleotides: TGTGCCAGCAGCCAAGGACAGCACAATCAGCCCCAGCATTTT.

This clone appeared once. CDR3 residues: CASSSTSGVDTQYF. CDR3 DNA sequence: TGCGCCAGCAGCTCGACTAGCGGGGTAGATACGCAGTATTTT. The chain employs TRBV5-1 and TRBJ2-3, with 11 bases fitting TRBD2. This CDR3 contains 14 residues. Germline V gene data show CDR1 as SGHRS and CDR2 as YFSETQ. Trimming at V came to 3 bases and at J to 5 bases, leaving 2 bases not matched to a gene.